Below are 22 T cell receptor beta chains sequenced from a single sample in a study of T cell responses to AZD1222 COVID-19 vaccine. Assay: immunoSEQ multiplex PCR; the TCRdb copy retains only in-frame clones and omits some. The sample includes 140,000 to 150,000 clones, 82% of them seen just once. Here the sequenced sample was peripheral blood, taken on day 0 of MenACWY control vaccination. These receptors all come from an adult in good health.

The chain links TRBV9 to TRBJ1-1; D is unresolved. The CDR3 has 14 amino acids. Trimming left V 0 bases short and J 3 bases short, with 9 bases between. The germline V gene has CDR1 SGDLS and CDR2 YYNGEE. CDR3 residues: CASSVGGWDTEAFF. DNA for the CDR3: TGTGCCAGCAGCGTAGGGGGATGGGACACTGAAGCTTTCTTT.

V gene TRBV18 combines with J gene TRBJ2-1; 7 bases map to TRBD1. Losses at the gene ends were 3 bases for V and 6 bases for J; bases not matched to a gene: 14. The CDR3 covers 17 residues. Germline CDR1 is KGHSH and CDR2 is LQKENI. CDR3 sequence (DNA): TGTGCCAGCTCACCTCACCCGGGACAGCCCGGCTTCAATGAGCAGTTCTTC. Its protein is CASSPHPGQPGFNEQFF. The full variable domain, in which reference TRBV18 and TRBJ2-1 provide the parts outside the CDR3, is NAGVMQNPRHLVRRRGQEARLRCSPMKGHSHVYWYRQLPEEGLKFMVYLQKENIIDESGMPKERFSAEFPKEGPSILRIQQVVRGDSAAYFCASSPHPGQPGFNEQFFGPGTRLTVL.

The chain joins TRBV6-5 to TRBJ1-2; tentatively, D is TRBD1 (5 bases). CDR1 is MNHEY, CDR2 SVGAGI, per germline. There are 14 residues in the CDR3. V shed 6 bases and J shed 4 bases, with 15 bases lying between them. In DNA form, the CDR3 reads TGTGCCAGCAGATGGACGGCCGGGACCTATGGCTACACCTTC. Translated, it gives CASRWTAGTYGYTF.

This sequence joins TRBV5-1 and TRBJ2-1; possible D gene TRBD1, 5 bases. The CDR3 extends over 14 amino acids. Germline loops: CDR1 SGHRS, CDR2 YFSETQ. The V and J ends lost 4 bases and 5 bases respectively, with 13 bases between them. The CDR3 nucleotides read TGCGCCAGCAGCGCAACGCAGGGAAACAATGAGCAGTTCTTC. Translated: CASSATQGNNEQFF.

This rearrangement joins TRBV10-3 to TRBJ2-7, with D possibly being TRBD1 (6 bases). This CDR3 has 12 residues. Trimming stripped 6 bases from V and 13 bases from J, with 19 bases between. Germline V gene data show CDR1 as ENHRY and CDR2 as SYGVKD. The CDR3 is CAISSLGTGHYF. The CDR3, as DNA: TGTGCCATCAGCAGCCTGGGCACAGGGCACTACTTC.

This chain joins TRBV7-9 and TRBJ2-7; D is perhaps TRBD1 or TRBD2 (5 bases each). The germline gives CDR1 SEHNR, CDR2 FQNEAQ (reference sequence). This CDR3 is built from 16 residues. With 4 bases removed from V and 2 bases from J, the gap between germline ends came to 18 bases. The CDR3 loop is CASSSSRDGITYEQYF. The CDR3 DNA sequence: TGTGCCAGCAGCTCCTCCCGGGACGGAATAACCTACGAGCAGTACTTC.

The chain couples TRBV6-5 to TRBJ2-2, with D perhaps TRBD2 (6 bases). The CDR3 has 14 residues. Between the trimmed V and J ends, which lost 8 bases and 6 bases, there was a span of 16 bases. The germline CDR1 and CDR2 sequences are MNHEY and SVGAGI. CDR3 in DNA: TGTGCCAGCCGTCGGGGGTCGGATGCCGGGGAGCTGTTTTTT. The encoded protein is CASRRGSDAGELFF.

V is TRBV12-3 or TRBV12-4 and J is TRBJ1-1; D ambiguous. Trimming pared 8 bases from V and 4 bases from J, leaving 14 bases between. The CDR3 length is 13 residues. The CDR3 DNA follows: TGTGCCAGCCGCCAATTGTCCTCCACTGAAGCTTTCTTT. This sequence encodes CASRQLSSTEAFF.

The rearrangement joins TRBV29-1 to TRBJ1-1, with no clear D. V gave up 2 bases and J gave up 2 bases, with 3 bases separating them. The CDR3 contains 11 residues. In germline, CDR1 is SQVTM, CDR2 ANQGSEA. The CDR3 nucleotides are TGCAGCGTTGAAATTAACACTGAAGCTTTCTTT. It codes for CSVEINTEAFF.

The V call is TRBV11-2, the J call TRBJ1-1; D uncertain. The CDR3 has 16 amino acids. Germline CDR1 reads SGHAT; CDR2 reads FQNNGV. The V and J ends lost 0 bases and 4 bases respectively, with 15 bases between them. In DNA, the CDR3 is TGTGCCAGCAGCTTAGACACCCCCCGGGAAGGCACTGAAGCTTTCTTT. Translated: CASSLDTPREGTEAFF.

V and J are TRBV19 and TRBJ1-4, with a possible D match to TRBD1 (5 bases). The CDR3 runs to 14 residues. The germline CDR1 and CDR2 sequences are LNHDA and SQIVND (reference sequence). V lost 4 bases to trimming and J lost 2 bases, with 8 bases between them. CDR3 sequence reads: CASSTTVTNEKLFF. The CDR3 nucleotides read TGTGCCAGTAGTACGACAGTCACTAATGAAAAACTGTTTTTT. Supplemented by reference TRBV19 and TRBJ1-4, the full variable domain reads DGGITQSPKYLFRKEGQNVTLSCEQNLNHDAMYWYRQDPGQGLRLIYYSQIVNDFQKGDIAEGYSVSREKKESFPLTVTSAQKNPTAFYLCASSTTVTNEKLFFGSGTQLSVL.

V gene TRBV2 combines with J gene TRBJ1-5, with D possibly being TRBD1 (5 bases). Germline V gene lookup returns CDR1 SNHLY and CDR2 FYNNEI. Trimming took 6 bases from V and 3 from J, leaving 12 bases between them. The CDR3 length is 14 residues. CDR3 bases: TGTGCCAGCAGGTCCGGGACGGCCAATCAGCCCCAGCATTTT. It specifies CASRSGTANQPQHF.

CDR3 protein: CATSALEDSNTGELFF. The CDR3 coding sequence is TGTGCCACCAGTGCCCTGGAAGATTCGAACACCGGGGAGCTGTTTTTT. This rearrangement joins TRBV24-1 to TRBJ2-2, with D uncertain. The germline gives CDR1 KGHDR, CDR2 SFDVKD. V was pared by 5 bases and J by 0 bases, with 12 bases between. The CDR3 length is 16 residues.

The chain combines TRBV6-5 with TRBJ2-1; D possibly corresponds to TRBD2 (5 bases). Germline-derived CDR1 and CDR2 are MNHEY and SVGAGI. This CDR3 region has 13 residues. The V and J ends lost 0 bases and 7 bases respectively, with 7 bases between them. In nucleotides, the CDR3 is TGTGCCAGCAGTTACTCGAGCGGTAATGAGCAGTTCTTC. Its translation is CASSYSSGNEQFF.

This clone was seen a handful of times. The chain joins TRBV3-1 (or the pseudogene TRBV3-2) to TRBJ1-4; D gene uncertain. The CDR3 extends over 18 amino acids. Per the germline V gene, CDR1 is LGHDT and CDR2 is YNNKEL (reference sequence). Trimming took 3 bases from V and 4 from J, leaving 21 bases between them. Here the CDR3 reads CASSHSGISQRSNEKLFF. The CDR3 bases are TGTGCCAGCAGCCATTCGGGGATTAGTCAGCGAAGTAATGAAAAACTGTTTTTT.

The chain carries TRBV9 and TRBJ2-1; 7 bases match TRBD2. Trimming removed 0 bases from V and 9 bases from J; junction bases left unmatched: 12. Germline CDR1 is SGDLS and CDR2 is YYNGEE. The CDR3 loop spans 16 amino acids. CDR3 amino acids: CASSVVGGDHGGEQFF. The CDR3 DNA is TGTGCCAGCAGCGTAGTGGGAGGGGACCACGGGGGTGAGCAGTTCTTC.

V usage is TRBV11-2 and J usage is TRBJ1-6; 7 positions agree with TRBD1. V was pared by 5 bases and J by 7 bases, with 14 bases of the junction left unmatched. This CDR3 spans 17 amino acids. Germline CDR1 and CDR2: SGHAT and FQNNGV. The CDR3 DNA follows: TGTGCCAGCAGCCCGACCGGCGCAGGGGACAGAAATTCACCCCTCCACTTT. Translation: CASSPTGAGDRNSPLHF.

This clone was found once. V usage is TRBV20-1 and J usage is TRBJ2-3; D remains unclear. CDR3 length: 11 amino acids. Germline V gene lookup returns CDR1 DFQATT and CDR2 SNEGSKA (reference sequence). Written as DNA, the CDR3 is TGCAGAGACGACGCGCCGGATACGCAGTATTTT. As protein: CRDDAPDTQYF.

The rearrangement uses TRBV10-3 and TRBJ2-7, with unresolved D. This CDR3 contains 11 residues. The V end was cut by 6 bases, the J end by 0 bases, with 3 bases between. Germline CDR1 reads ENHRY; CDR2 reads SYGVKD. The CDR3 DNA is TGTGCCATCAGCGACTCCTACGAGCAGTACTTC. Protein product: CAISDSYEQYF.

The CDR3 protein is CASSFRGAGPGEQYV. The CDR3 DNA follows: TGTGCCAGCAGCTTCCGTGGGGCAGGGCCGGGGGAGCAGTACGTC. The chain has TRBV5-4 and TRBJ2-7, with D perhaps given as TRBD1 or TRBD2 (5 bases each). The ends were cut back, 2 bases at V and 7 bases at J, with 19 bases in the middle. There are 15 residues in the CDR3. Germline CDR1 reads SGHNT; CDR2 reads YYREEE (reference sequence).

The chain recombines TRBV3-1 (or the pseudogene TRBV3-2) with TRBJ1-2; D is ambiguous. Germline CDR1 LGHDT, CDR2 YNNKEL (reference sequence). The V end lost 6 bases, the J end lost 0 bases, and 11 bases lay between the germline ends. CDR3 length equals 14 residues. In DNA, the CDR3 is TGTGCCAGCAGACCGATGGCGGCTAACTATGGCTACACCTTC. The encoded protein is CASRPMAANYGYTF.

Only a few counts were recorded for this clone. The genes are TRBV9 and TRBJ2-1; TRBD2 agrees at 10 bases. CDR1 and CDR2 (germline): SGDLS, YYNGEE. This CDR3 is 15 amino acids long. The trim removed 7 bases at V and 4 bases at J, leaving 8 bases unmatched. CDR3 sequence (DNA): TGTGCCAGCTCGGGTAGCGGGGGGCCATACAATGAGCAGTTCTTC. Translated: CASSGSGGPYNEQFF.